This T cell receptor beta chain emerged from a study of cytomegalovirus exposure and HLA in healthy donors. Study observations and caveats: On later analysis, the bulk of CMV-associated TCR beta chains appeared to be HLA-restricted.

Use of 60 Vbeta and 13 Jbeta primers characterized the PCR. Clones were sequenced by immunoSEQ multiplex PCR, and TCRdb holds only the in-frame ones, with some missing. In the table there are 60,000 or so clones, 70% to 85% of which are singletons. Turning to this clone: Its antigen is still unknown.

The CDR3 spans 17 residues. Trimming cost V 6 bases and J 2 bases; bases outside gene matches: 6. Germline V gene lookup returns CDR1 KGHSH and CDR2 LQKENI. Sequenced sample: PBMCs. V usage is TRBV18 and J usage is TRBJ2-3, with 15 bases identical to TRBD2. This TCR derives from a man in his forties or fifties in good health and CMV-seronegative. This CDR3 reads CASSGLAGGIDTDTQYF. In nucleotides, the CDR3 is TGTGCCAGCTCGGGACTAGCGGGGGGCATAGACACAGATACGCAGTATTTT. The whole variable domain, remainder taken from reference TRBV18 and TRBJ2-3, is NAGVMQNPRHLVRRRGQEARLRCSPMKGHSHVYWYRQLPEEGLKFMVYLQKENIIDESGMPKERFSAEFPKEGPSILRIQQVVRGDSAAYFCASSGLAGGIDTDTQYFGPGTRLTVL.